These 23 T cell receptor beta chains share one sample of origin, sequenced in a study of blood T cell repertoires in COVID-19. Assay used: immunoSEQ multiplex PCR; TCRdb lists only in-frame clones, some missing. This table has more than 250,000 clones, around 90% appearing once. Sequencing was performed on peripheral blood. Receptors were obtained from a man aged 45-60 years with active or convalescent COVID-19.

The gene calls are TRBV2 and TRBJ2-7, with 7 positions matching TRBD2. There are 15 residues in the CDR3. V shed 8 bases and J 0 bases; nucleotides not matched to a gene: 10. CDR1 is SNHLY and CDR2 is FYNNEI in the germline V gene. The DNA for the CDR3 is TGTGCCAGCGACTTTATGAGACTAGCCTCCTACGAGCAGTACTTC. It yields the protein CASDFMRLASYEQYF.

The CDR3: CASSYQRDTYEQYF. Written as DNA, the CDR3 is TGTGCCAGCAGTTACCAGCGGGACACCTACGAGCAGTACTTC. The V call is TRBV6-5, the J call TRBJ2-7, with a tentative D call TRBD2 (7 bases). Germline lookup yields CDR1 MNHEY and CDR2 SVGAGI. The CDR3 has 14 residues. V was cut by 2 bases and J by 2 bases, with 10 bases left in between.

The chain employs TRBV5-4 and TRBJ1-3, with unresolved D. This CDR3 is 13 amino acids long. V lost 1 base and J 2 bases, leaving 4 bases between the germline ends. Germline-derived CDR1 and CDR2 are SGHNT and YYREEE (reference sequence). The CDR3 region is CASSLSPGNTIYF. The CDR3 DNA reads as TGTGCCAGCAGCTTGAGCCCTGGAAACACCATATATTTT.

The gene calls are TRBV5-1 and TRBJ2-1, with 15 bases identical to TRBD2. The ends lost 4 bases at V and 1 base at J; junction bases unmatched: 12. CDR1 is SGHRS and CDR2 is YFSETQ in the germline V gene. This CDR3 has 20 amino acids. The CDR3 DNA sequence: TGCGCCAGCAGCCCCGGGGGACTAGCGGGGGGTCCCCATTCCTACAATGAGCAGTTCTTC. It translates to CASSPGGLAGGPHSYNEQFF.

The chain employs TRBV5-1 and TRBJ1-3, with D possibly being TRBD1 (6 bases). The CDR3 extends over 13 amino acids. V was clipped by 4 bases and J by 8 bases, with 13 bases between them. CDR1 is SGHRS and CDR2 is YFSETQ in the germline V gene. Here the CDR3 reads CASSPYPGDTIYF. The CDR3 nucleotides are TGCGCCAGCAGCCCATACCCAGGGGACACCATATATTTT.

The genes are TRBV6-2 or TRBV6-3 and TRBJ1-5; maybe TRBD1 (5 bases). Germline V gene lookup returns CDR1 MNHEY and CDR2 SVGEGT. Trimming took 4 bases from V and 6 from J, leaving 13 bases between them. CDR3 size: 14 residues. CDR3 nucleotides: TGTGCCAGCAGTTCTCTCCAGGGTCTTCAGCCCCAGCATTTT. It yields the protein CASSSLQGLQPQHF.

V and J are TRBV5-4 and TRBJ2-5; 10 positions match TRBD1. The CDR3 is 16 amino acids. V lost 3 bases to trimming and J lost 3 bases; unmatched junction nucleotides: 8. Germline V gene sequence: CDR1 SGHNT, CDR2 YYREEE (reference sequence). The CDR3 DNA follows: TGTGCCAGCAGCTCCCCCCAGGACAGGGGGAAAGAGACCCAGTACTTC. This sequence encodes CASSSPQDRGKETQYF.

The chain combines TRBV30 with TRBJ2-3; TRBD2 might be the D (6 bases). The CDR3 totals 15 residues. Germline-derived CDR1 and CDR2 are GTSNPN and SVGIG (reference sequence). V lost 2 bases to trimming and J lost 0 bases, with 12 bases between them. This chain's CDR3 is CAWSPPGLSTDTQYF. The CDR3 nucleotides read TGTGCCTGGAGTCCTCCGGGACTTAGCACAGATACGCAGTATTTT.

The CDR3: CAWNIRRGNNSPLHF. As DNA, the CDR3 is TGTGCCTGGAACATAAGGCGGGGGAATAATTCACCCCTCCACTTT. The V and J genes are TRBV30 and TRBJ1-6; a possible D gene is TRBD1 (5 bases). Trimming shortened V by 4 bases and J by 5 bases, and 15 bases separated the two germline ends. Germline V gene lookup returns CDR1 GTSNPN and CDR2 SVGIG (reference sequence). The CDR3 loop spans 15 amino acids.

This chain joins TRBV11-2 and TRBJ1-1; D may be TRBD1 (6 bases). Deletions cut 3 bases from V and 1 base from J, with 9 bases between. The CDR3 has 14 amino acids. Germline CDR1 and CDR2: SGHAT and FQNNGV. In DNA form, the CDR3 reads TGTGCCAGCAGCTTGGACAGATGGAACACTGAAGCTTTCTTT. Translation: CASSLDRWNTEAFF.

The chain joins TRBV12-3 or TRBV12-4 to TRBJ1-1; tentative D call: TRBD1 (5 bases). Between the trimmed V and J ends, which lost 3 bases and 10 bases, there was a span of 15 bases. The CDR3 is made up of 13 amino acids. This chain's CDR3 is CASSLGWQGLAFF. The CDR3 DNA is TGTGCCAGCAGTTTGGGGTGGCAGGGTCTAGCTTTCTTT.

V is TRBV9 and J is TRBJ1-2; TRBD1 aligns across 7 bases. Looked up from germline, CDR1 is SGDLS and CDR2 is YYNGEE. CDR3 length: 12 amino acids. V shed 8 bases, J shed 8 bases, and the junction held 9 bases outside the gene matches. The CDR3 bases are TGTGCCAGTGGGACAGATCTTTGGGGCTACACCTTC. As protein: CASGTDLWGYTF.

The chain carries TRBV15 and TRBJ2-1, with TRBD2 matching over 13 bases. V lost 4 bases, J lost 8 bases, and 8 bases stayed unmatched. The CDR3 totals 16 residues. The germline CDR1 and CDR2 sequences are LNHNV and YYDKDF (reference sequence). The chain's CDR3 is CATSKGTSGIHYEQFF. Written as DNA, the CDR3 is TGTGCCACCAGCAAAGGGACTAGCGGGATTCATTATGAGCAGTTCTTC.

V is TRBV28 and J is TRBJ2-7; 12 bases map to TRBD1. Germline V CDR1 and CDR2: MDHEN, SYDVKM. Trimming cost V 4 bases and J 6 bases; bases outside gene matches: 7. This CDR3 has 15 amino acids. The chain's CDR3 is CASSSPGQGASEQYF. CDR3 bases: TGTGCCAGCAGTTCACCGGGACAGGGGGCTAGCGAGCAGTACTTC.

This clone came up a few times. The J gene is TRBJ2-2, the V gene TRBV24-1, with D possibly matching TRBD1 (5 bases). Germline lookup yields CDR1 KGHDR and CDR2 SFDVKD. The CDR3 is 15 residues long. V shed 0 bases and J shed 4 bases, with 8 bases lying between them. CDR3 sequence: CATSDLRQGTGELFF. CDR3 coding DNA: TGTGCCACCAGTGATTTGAGGCAGGGCACCGGGGAGCTGTTTTTT.

This clone was detected only once. The V call is TRBV15, the J call TRBJ2-6; 9 positions match TRBD1. The germline V gene has CDR1 LNHNV and CDR2 YYDKDF (reference sequence). This CDR3 spans 19 amino acids. With V trimmed by 2 bases and J by 0 bases, 8 bases remained unmatched. Here the CDR3 reads CATSRLQGAGYSGANVLTF. The CDR3 DNA reads as TGTGCCACCAGCAGATTACAGGGGGCGGGTTACTCTGGGGCCAACGTCCTGACTTTC.

The genes are TRBV19 and TRBJ1-5; D call uncertain. Per germline, CDR1 LNHDA and CDR2 SQIVND (reference sequence). Trimming took off 3 bases at V and 6 bases at J, with 6 bases between the two ends. The CDR3 totals 12 residues. The CDR3 DNA reads TGTGCCAGTAGTATGTGGCCTCAGCCCCAGCATTTT. This codes for CASSMWPQPQHF.

This clone was found once. The genes are TRBV30 and TRBJ1-3, with D maybe TRBD1 (5 bases). The germline V and J ends were trimmed by 4 bases and 4 bases, with 17 bases remaining between them. This CDR3 comprises 15 residues. The germline V gene has CDR1 GTSNPN and CDR2 SVGIG (reference sequence). CDR3 sequence (DNA): TGTGCCTGGATGGGGGGTCGTTTTAACGGAAACACCATATATTTT. Translated, it gives CAWMGGRFNGNTIYF.

The chain has TRBV19 and TRBJ2-2; D perhaps matches TRBD2 (7 bases). Germline CDR1 LNHDA, CDR2 SQIVND (reference sequence). V lost 5 bases, J lost 3 bases, and 19 bases lay in between. The CDR3 totals 17 residues. CDR3 in amino acids: CASSLSRGGAHTGELFF. The CDR3 coding sequence is TGTGCCAGTAGTTTATCAAGGGGGGGAGCTCACACCGGGGAGCTGTTTTTT.

This clone was found once. V usage is TRBV6-5 and J usage is TRBJ1-5; 8 nucleotides align to TRBD1. There are 14 residues in the CDR3. Trimming took 5 bases from V and 3 from J; bases not matched to a gene: 3. Germline V gene lookup returns CDR1 MNHEY and CDR2 SVGAGI. The DNA of the CDR3 is TGTGCCAGCAGTACCCAGGGGGCCAATCAGCCCCAGCATTTT. The encoded protein is CASSTQGANQPQHF.

The V gene is TRBV21-1, the J gene TRBJ2-4; TRBD2 reflects the table's D call only, with no check against the DNA. TRBV21-1 is a listed pseudogene. The CDR3 loop spans 23 amino acids. As DNA, the CDR3 is TGTGCCAGCAGCAAGGGTAATGGGAATCGGGAAGTAGTCGAGTGGGGAGCCAAAAACATTCAGTACTTC. It translates to CASSKGNGNREVVEWGAKNIQYF.

This chain uses TRBV28 with TRBJ1-2; 9 bases fit TRBD1. This CDR3 is 14 amino acids long. V gave up 3 bases and J gave up 4 bases; unmatched junction bases: 3. The germline gives CDR1 MDHEN, CDR2 SYDVKM. CDR3 sequence reads: CASSLTGGLYGYTF. For the CDR3, the DNA is TGTGCCAGCAGTTTGACAGGGGGACTCTATGGCTACACCTTC.

The chain uses TRBV7-2 and TRBJ2-5, with D unclear. The V gene lost 0 bases and the J gene lost 1 base, with 9 bases spanning the gap. The germline CDR1 and CDR2 sequences are SGHTA and FQGNSA. CDR3 length equals 15 residues. The CDR3 bases are TGTGCCAGCAGCTTAGCAGACTCGATCCAAGAGACCCAGTACTTC. The encoded protein is CASSLADSIQETQYF.